One sample yielded the 23 T cell receptor beta chains listed below, sequenced in a study of OX40 agonist ivuxolimab in advanced cancers. The repertoire was sequenced with immunoSEQ multiplex PCR; TCRdb's copy has only in-frame clones and lacks some. The sample carries 45,000 to 60,000 clones, about 88% recorded once. Material: CD4+ or CD8+ T cells sorted from blood, obtained in a trial of the OX40 agonist ivuxolimab. These receptors all come from an adult with an advanced solid tumor such as melanoma, head and neck, liver or kidney cancer.

The chain recombines TRBV27 with TRBJ2-7; 8 bases match TRBD2. The CDR3 runs to 13 residues. Trimming took 4 bases from V and 6 from J; bases not matched to a gene: 5. Germline CDR1 and CDR2: MNHEY and SMNVEV (reference sequence). In DNA, the CDR3 is TGTGCCAGCAGTTGGGGGACTAGGGGCGAGCAGTACTTC. It yields the protein CASSWGTRGEQYF.

V usage is TRBV16 and J usage is TRBJ1-1; D is possibly TRBD1 (5 bases). Looked up from germline, CDR1 is KGHSY and CDR2 is FQNENV. Trimming pared 4 bases from V and 0 bases from J, leaving 12 bases between. The CDR3 loop spans 15 amino acids. CDR3 DNA sequence: TGTGCCAGCAGCCGACTGGGGCAGCTGAACACTGAAGCTTTCTTT. Protein sequence: CASSRLGQLNTEAFF.

The V and J genes are TRBV30 and TRBJ2-3; no firm D call. Germline CDR1 reads GTSNPN; CDR2 reads SVGIG (reference sequence). V shed 3 bases and J shed 7 bases, with 14 bases lying between them. This CDR3 spans 13 amino acids. The CDR3 sequence is CAWSAKGRNTQYF. The CDR3 DNA reads as TGTGCCTGGAGCGCTAAGGGCAGGAATACGCAGTATTTT.

The rearrangement joins TRBV28 to TRBJ2-7; 10 nucleotides align to TRBD1. J gave up 4 bases and V 5 bases, and 2 bases lay outside the gene matches. The CDR3 has 13 residues. CDR1 and CDR2 (germline): MDHEN, SYDVKM. CDR3 amino acids: CASSPGQGYEQYF. The CDR3 bases are TGTGCCAGCAGTCCGGGACAGGGGTACGAGCAGTACTTC.

This clone was recorded once. The V and J genes are TRBV7-9 and TRBJ1-1; 8 positions agree with TRBD1. The trim removed 6 bases at V and 7 bases at J, leaving 10 bases unmatched. In germline, CDR1 is SEHNR, CDR2 FQNEAQ (reference sequence). CDR3 length equals 14 residues. This CDR3 is CASSSRTGWGEAFF. CDR3 in DNA: TGTGCCAGCAGTTCTCGGACAGGGTGGGGTGAAGCTTTCTTT.

V and J are TRBV28 and TRBJ1-2; tentatively, D is TRBD1 (6 bases). Trimming removed 7 bases from V and 4 bases from J, with 13 bases in between. This CDR3 has 13 residues. Germline V gene sequence: CDR1 MDHEN, CDR2 SYDVKM. The CDR3 bases are TGTGCCAGCAAGTCGGGGGCTGGCTATGGCTACACCTTC. It translates to CASKSGAGYGYTF.

The chain employs TRBV27 and TRBJ2-7, with 11 bases that match TRBD2. J lost 6 bases, V lost 8 bases, and 12 bases had no gene match. Germline lookup yields CDR1 MNHEY and CDR2 SMNVEV (reference sequence). The CDR3 is made up of 15 amino acids. In nucleotides, the CDR3 is TGTGCCAGCTCCTTTTTAGCGGGAGGGTTGGGCGAGCAGTACTTC. It is translated as CASSFLAGGLGEQYF.

V gene TRBV27 combines with J gene TRBJ2-7; D remains ambiguous. The V end was cut by 2 bases, the J end by 6 bases, with 20 bases between. Germline lookup yields CDR1 MNHEY and CDR2 SMNVEV (reference sequence). CDR3 size: 16 residues. Here the CDR3 DNA reads TGTGCCAGCAGTTTAAGACCGACCGAAACCCCATCCGAGCAGTACTTC. Its translation is CASSLRPTETPSEQYF.

This rearrangement joins TRBV5-6 to TRBJ1-3; 7 bases fit TRBD1. The length of the CDR3 is 14 residues. Germline-derived CDR1 and CDR2 are SGHDT and YYEEEE. After removal of 1 base from V and 2 bases from J, the junction contained 0 bases not matched to a gene. The CDR3 nucleotides are TGTGCCAGCAGCTTGCAGGGGGCTGGAAACACCATATATTTT. As protein: CASSLQGAGNTIYF.

V usage is TRBV5-1 and J usage is TRBJ2-2; possibly TRBD2 for D (5 bases). This CDR3 spans 18 amino acids. Germline CDR1 and CDR2: SGHRS and YFSETQ. The ends were cut back, 2 bases at V and 5 bases at J, with 22 bases in the middle. The CDR3 loop reads CASSFSSREFVLTGELFF. CDR3 DNA: TGCGCCAGCAGCTTTTCCTCTCGGGAATTTGTATTGACCGGGGAGCTGTTTTTT.

The J gene is TRBJ1-5, the V gene TRBV7-2; unclear D gene. In germline, CDR1 is SGHTA, CDR2 FQGNSA. Deletions cut 2 bases from V and 9 bases from J, with 8 bases between. This CDR3 contains 12 residues. Written as DNA, the CDR3 is TGTGCCAGCAGCTTATTGGTCGGGCCCCAGCATTTT. It translates to CASSLLVGPQHF.

This chain connects TRBV9 to TRBJ2-7; no firm D call. Germline CDR1 and CDR2: SGDLS and YYNGEE. Trimming removed 2 bases from V and 3 bases from J, with 9 bases in between. This CDR3 is 13 amino acids long. Written as DNA, the CDR3 is TGTGCCAGCAGCGTCTCGGACGGCTACGAGCAGTACTTC. Translated: CASSVSDGYEQYF.

The chain joins TRBV6-6 to TRBJ2-1; 11 nucleotides agree with TRBD2. CDR3 length: 14 residues. Germline assignment: CDR1 MNHNY and CDR2 SVGAGI (reference sequence). The J segment lost 4 bases and the V segment lost 8 bases, leaving 4 bases of the junction unmatched. The CDR3 loop is CASRGTSGYNEQFF. Written as DNA, the CDR3 is TGTGCCAGCCGGGGGACTAGCGGATACAATGAGCAGTTCTTC.

The chain links TRBV28 to TRBJ2-7; the D is unclear. There are 15 residues in the CDR3. The V gene lost 2 bases and the J gene lost 0 bases, with 11 bases spanning the gap. Germline lookup yields CDR1 MDHEN and CDR2 SYDVKM. CDR3 loop: CASSLTQAFSYEQYF. The CDR3 DNA is TGTGCCAGCAGTTTAACCCAGGCGTTCTCCTACGAGCAGTACTTC.

The rearrangement uses TRBV7-9 and TRBJ1-6; 9 bases line up with TRBD1. The CDR3 extends over 15 amino acids. The V segment lost 0 bases and the J segment 6 bases; nucleotides outside the gene matches: 0. CDR1 is SEHNR and CDR2 is FQNEAQ in the germline V gene (reference sequence). The CDR3 DNA reads as TGTGCCAGCAGCTTAGCGACAGGGGGTAATTCACCCCTCCACTTT. Encoded protein: CASSLATGGNSPLHF.

This chain uses TRBV28 with TRBJ1-1; D call uncertain. The CDR3 consists of 16 residues. CDR1 and CDR2 (germline): MDHEN, SYDVKM. V shed 8 bases and J shed 1 base, with 20 bases lying between them. The CDR3 sequence is CASGPPIRVQNTEAFF. The CDR3 DNA reads TGTGCCAGCGGACCTCCGATTCGGGTGCAGAACACTGAAGCTTTCTTT. Based on the CDR3 plus reference TRBV28 and TRBJ1-1, the full variable domain is DVKVTQSSRYLVKRTGEKVFLECVQDMDHENMFWYRQDPGLGLRLIYFSYDVKMKEKGDIPEGYSVSREKKERFSLILESASTNQTSMYLCASGPPIRVQNTEAFFGQGTRLTVV.

This chain uses TRBV30 with TRBJ2-6; D uncertain. CDR1 is GTSNPN and CDR2 is SVGIG in the germline V gene (reference sequence). The CDR3 totals 14 residues. The V and J ends lost 5 bases and 0 bases respectively, with 8 bases between them. CDR3 nucleotides: TGTGCCTGGTGTCGGAGCTCTGGGGCCAACGTCCTGACTTTC. This sequence encodes CAWCRSSGANVLTF.

CDR3 in DNA: TGTGCCAGCAGTTACCAGGACACTGAAGCTTTCTTT. Its protein product is CASSYQDTEAFF. The chain couples TRBV6-6 to TRBJ1-1; no firm D call. V was cut by 2 bases and J by 3 bases, with 4 bases left in between. In germline, CDR1 is MNHNY, CDR2 SVGAGI (reference sequence). The CDR3 contains 12 residues.

This rearrangement joins TRBV30 to TRBJ2-1; the match to TRBD2 covers 10 bases. This CDR3 contains 13 residues. J gave up 15 bases and V 0 bases, and 8 bases lay outside the gene matches. Germline-derived CDR1 and CDR2 are GTSNPN and SVGIG (reference sequence). CDR3 DNA sequence: TGTGCCTGGAGTGTAGCGGGAGGGCTCGGGGGGTTCTTC. Protein sequence: CAWSVAGGLGGFF.

The rearrangement joins TRBV4-3 to TRBJ2-1; TRBD2 aligns across 13 bases. Losses at the gene ends were 0 bases for V and 8 bases for J; bases not matched to a gene: 4. Germline values: CDR1 LGHNA, CDR2 YSLEER. This CDR3 comprises 16 residues. The CDR3 protein is CASSQEGLAGDYEQFF. The DNA for the CDR3 is TGCGCCAGCAGCCAAGAAGGACTAGCGGGAGACTATGAGCAGTTCTTC.

This clone was seen a single time. The chain employs TRBV29-1 and TRBJ2-7; 8 bases align to TRBD2. V was pared by 6 bases and J by 1 base, with 8 bases of the junction left unmatched. Germline lookup yields CDR1 SQVTM and CDR2 ANQGSEA. CDR3 length: 14 residues. This CDR3 reads CSVGTSVASYEQYF. The CDR3 DNA reads TGCAGCGTGGGGACTAGTGTCGCATCCTACGAGCAGTACTTC.

This clone was seen once. This chain uses TRBV27 with TRBJ2-1, with 7 bases fitting TRBD2. There are 14 residues in the CDR3. Trimming cost V 6 bases and J 2 bases; bases outside gene matches: 4. Germline-derived CDR1 and CDR2 are MNHEY and SMNVEV (reference sequence). The DNA of the CDR3 is TGTGCCAGCAGCCCGGGGGGTACCTACAATGAGCAGTTCTTC. Its protein product is CASSPGGTYNEQFF.

The V and J genes are TRBV4-3 and TRBJ1-3; possible D gene TRBD1, 6 bases. Between the trimmed V and J ends, which lost 2 bases and 4 bases, there was a span of 18 bases. CDR3 size: 17 residues. Germline CDR1 reads LGHNA; CDR2 reads YSLEER. CDR3 DNA sequence: TGCGCCAGCAGCCAATTCTACAGGGAGTCATTAGGAAACACCATATATTTT. Translated: CASSQFYRESLGNTIYF.